Below are 13 T cell receptor beta chains sequenced from a single sample in a study of CD8 T cells in Susac syndrome. The authors reverse transcribed roughly 0.5 to 1 ug RNA with random hexamers. TCRdb fed the immunoSEQ multiplex PCR reads into MiXCR, producing one record per CDR3 protein. The sample carries 110,000 or so distinct CDR3 sequences, roughly 95% recorded once. The sequenced sample consisted of CD4+ T cells from PBMCs. Every receptor here comes from a human donor in good health.

The table lists this clonotype with a count of one. The chain uses TRBV6-6 and TRBJ2-7; TRBD2 matches at 9 bases. The germline V gene has CDR1 MNHNY and CDR2 SVGAGI (reference sequence). J lost 6 bases, V lost 6 bases, and 15 bases had no gene match. The CDR3 loop spans 16 amino acids. The CDR3 region has the DNA TGTGCCAGCAGCACGAGGGTCGCGGGAGGGATGGCCGAGCAGTACTTC. It specifies CASSTRVAGGMAEQYF.

This clonotype was found once. The chain employs TRBV7-3 and TRBJ2-1, with 8 bases matching TRBD2. Germline V gene data show CDR1 as SGHTA and CDR2 as FQGTGA. V shed 4 bases, J shed 5 bases, and the junction held 4 bases outside the gene matches. CDR3 size: 14 residues. The chain's CDR3 is CASSSGGAHNEQFF. The CDR3 nucleotides are TGTGCCAGCAGCTCGGGGGGGGCCCACAATGAGCAGTTCTTC. The full variable domain, rest sourced from reference TRBV7-3 and TRBJ2-1, is GAGVSQTPSNKVTEKGKYVELRCDPISGHTALYWYRQSLGQGPEFLIYFQGTGAADDSGLPNDRFFAVRPEGSVSTLKIQRTERGDSAVYLCASSSGGAHNEQFFGPGTRLTVL.

This clonotype was observed a single time. The rearrangement joins TRBV6-5 to TRBJ2-6; the D is unclear. The CDR3 sequence is 14 residues long. CDR1 and CDR2 (germline): MNHEY, SVGAGI. Trimming took 2 bases from V and 6 from J, leaving 8 bases between them. The CDR3 DNA reads as TGTGCCAGCAGTTACGTCAGTGAGGCCAACGTCCTGACTTTC. Its translation: CASSYVSEANVLTF.

This chain joins TRBV5-1 and TRBJ2-2; D gene uncertain. Germline CDR1 reads SGHRS; CDR2 reads YFSETQ. Trimming cost V 7 bases and J 3 bases, with 10 bases left between them. This CDR3 contains 13 residues. The CDR3 nucleotides read TGCGCCAGCTGGATGGGTGACACCGGGGAGCTGTTTTTT. Its translation is CASWMGDTGELFF.

The chain employs TRBV3-1 and TRBJ1-5; TRBD1 might be the D (5 bases). CDR3 length: 14 residues. Trimming shortened V by 1 base and J by 6 bases, and 10 bases separated the two germline ends. CDR1 LGHDT and CDR2 YNNKEL come from the germline V gene (reference sequence). CDR3 sequence reads: CASSQGGVGQPQHF. The CDR3 DNA sequence: TGTGCCAGCAGCCAAGGAGGGGTAGGTCAGCCCCAGCATTTT.

This clonotype has just one count. J is TRBJ1-2 and V is TRBV7-8; 7 nucleotides line up with TRBD1. The CDR3 runs 15 residues. CDR1 and CDR2 (germline): SGHVS, FQNEAQ. Trimming removed 1 base from V and 9 bases from J; junction bases left unmatched: 11. The CDR3: CASSLGNRGEFRYTF. In DNA form, the CDR3 reads TGTGCCAGCAGCTTAGGCAACAGGGGAGAGTTTCGCTACACCTTC.

A few counts support this clonotype. CDR3 in amino acids: CASSQDAGSYEQYF. The CDR3 DNA follows: TGTGCCAGCAGCCAAGATGCGGGCTCCTACGAGCAGTACTTC. The rearrangement joins TRBV4-2 to TRBJ2-7, with D maybe TRBD2 (5 bases). The V and J ends lost 0 bases and 0 bases respectively, with 6 bases between them. CDR1 is LGHNA and CDR2 is YNFKEQ in the germline V gene. The CDR3 totals 14 residues.

The genes are TRBV5-1 and TRBJ2-1; 12 bases agree with TRBD2. The CDR3 runs 16 residues. CDR1 and CDR2 (germline): SGHRS, YFSETQ. After removal of 4 bases from V and 4 bases from J, the junction contained 6 bases not matched to a gene. CDR3 residues: CASSHTSGGRYNEQFF. CDR3 sequence (DNA): TGCGCCAGCAGCCATACTAGCGGGGGGCGTTACAATGAGCAGTTCTTC.

This chain connects TRBV15 to TRBJ1-4; D perhaps matches TRBD1 (5 bases). The germline V gene has CDR1 LNHNV and CDR2 YYDKDF (reference sequence). Trimming cost V 0 bases and J 8 bases, with 13 bases left between them. The CDR3 sequence is 15 residues long. The CDR3 nucleotides read TGTGCCACCAGCAGAGAGCAGGGCCTCGGGGAAAAACTGTTTTTT. Encoded protein: CATSREQGLGEKLFF.

V gene TRBV6-1 combines with J gene TRBJ2-3, with 15 bases matching TRBD2. The germline gives CDR1 MNHNS, CDR2 SASEGT. Trimming removed 6 bases from V and 2 bases from J; junction bases left unmatched: 3. The CDR3 extends over 16 amino acids. The CDR3 reads CASRGLAGGFTDTQYF. The CDR3 DNA sequence: TGTGCCAGCAGGGGACTAGCGGGGGGTTTCACAGATACGCAGTATTTT.

This chain joins TRBV20-1 and TRBJ2-7; TRBD1 aligns across 7 bases. Germline lookup yields CDR1 DFQATT and CDR2 SNEGSKA (reference sequence). The length of the CDR3 is 12 residues. V trimming: 6 bases; J trimming: 2 bases; junction bases outside the gene matches: 4. Written as DNA, the CDR3 is TGCAGTGCGACGGACAGGACCTACGAGCAGTACTTC. The encoded protein is CSATDRTYEQYF.

V and J are TRBV29-1 and TRBJ2-5; tentatively, D is TRBD1 or TRBD2 (5 bases each). The CDR3 loop spans 14 amino acids. The V gene lost 3 bases and the J gene lost 5 bases, with 16 bases spanning the gap. Germline values: CDR1 SQVTM, CDR2 ANQGSEA. CDR3 DNA sequence: TGCAGCGTTGACAGGGACGGGGTAAGGGAGACCCAGTACTTC. It is translated as CSVDRDGVRETQYF.

V usage is TRBV7-8 and J usage is TRBJ2-1; D is unresolved. This CDR3 is 16 amino acids long. Trimming shortened V by 4 bases and J by 2 bases, and 15 bases separated the two germline ends. Germline V gene sequence: CDR1 SGHVS, CDR2 FQNEAQ. The CDR3 coding sequence is TGTGCCAGCAGCTCGAAGAGGCTCCAACCCTACAATGAGCAGTTCTTC. The encoded protein is CASSSKRLQPYNEQFF.